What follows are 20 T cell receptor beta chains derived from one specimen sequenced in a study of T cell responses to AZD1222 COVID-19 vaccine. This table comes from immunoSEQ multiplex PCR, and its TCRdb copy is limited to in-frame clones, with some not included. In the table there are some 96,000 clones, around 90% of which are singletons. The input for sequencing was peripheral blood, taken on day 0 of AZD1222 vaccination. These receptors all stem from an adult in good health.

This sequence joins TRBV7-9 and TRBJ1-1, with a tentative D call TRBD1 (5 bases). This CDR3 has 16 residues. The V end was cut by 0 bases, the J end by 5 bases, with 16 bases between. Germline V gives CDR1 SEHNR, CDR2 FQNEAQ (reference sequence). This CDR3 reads CASSLAESRVGTEAFF. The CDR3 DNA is TGTGCCAGCAGCTTAGCGGAAAGCAGGGTAGGAACTGAAGCTTTCTTT.

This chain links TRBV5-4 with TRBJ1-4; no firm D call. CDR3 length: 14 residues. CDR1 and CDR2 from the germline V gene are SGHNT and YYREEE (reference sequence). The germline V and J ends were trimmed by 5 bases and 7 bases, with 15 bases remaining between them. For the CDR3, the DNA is TGTGCCAGCAGGGAGGACCTGCCGTCTGAAAAACTGTTTTTT. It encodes CASREDLPSEKLFF. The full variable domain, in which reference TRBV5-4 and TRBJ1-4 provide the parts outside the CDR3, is ETGVTQSPTHLIKTRGQQVTLRCSSQSGHNTVSWYQQALGQGPQFIFQYYREEENGRGNFPPRFSGLQFPNYSSELNVNALELDDSALYLCASREDLPSEKLFFGSGTQLSVL.

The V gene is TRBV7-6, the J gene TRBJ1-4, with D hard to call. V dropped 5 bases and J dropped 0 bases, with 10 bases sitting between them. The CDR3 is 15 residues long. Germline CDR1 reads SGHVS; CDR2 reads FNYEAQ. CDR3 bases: TGTGCCAGCAGCCGCGGGTCTTCAACTAATGAAAAACTGTTTTTT. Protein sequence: CASSRGSSTNEKLFF.

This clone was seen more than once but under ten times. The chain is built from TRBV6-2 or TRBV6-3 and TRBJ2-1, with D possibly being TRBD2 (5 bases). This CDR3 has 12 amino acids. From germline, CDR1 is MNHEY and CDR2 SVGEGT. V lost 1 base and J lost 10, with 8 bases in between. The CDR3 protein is CASSYFGEEQFF. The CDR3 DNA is TGTGCCAGCAGTTACTTCGGGGAAGAGCAGTTCTTC.

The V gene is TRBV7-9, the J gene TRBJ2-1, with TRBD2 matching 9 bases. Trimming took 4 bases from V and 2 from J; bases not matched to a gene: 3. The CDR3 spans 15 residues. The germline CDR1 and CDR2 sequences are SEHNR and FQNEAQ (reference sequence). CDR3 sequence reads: CASSSRLAAYNEQFF. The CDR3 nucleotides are TGTGCCAGCAGCTCTCGACTAGCGGCCTACAATGAGCAGTTCTTC.

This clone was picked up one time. The chain's CDR3 is CATSDFRTGPAYNEQFF. Written as DNA, the CDR3 is TGTGCCACCAGTGATTTCCGGACAGGTCCAGCCTACAATGAGCAGTTCTTC. This chain joins TRBV24-1 and TRBJ2-1, with TRBD1 matching over 7 bases. The CDR3 spans 17 residues. The junction had 7 bases not matched to a gene; V was cut back by 1 base and J by 2 bases. Germline V gene data show CDR1 as KGHDR and CDR2 as SFDVKD.

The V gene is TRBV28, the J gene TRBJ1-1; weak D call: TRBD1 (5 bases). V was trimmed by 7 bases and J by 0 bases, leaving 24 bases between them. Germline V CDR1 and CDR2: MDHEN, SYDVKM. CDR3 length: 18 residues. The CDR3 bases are TGTGCCAGCACCACCTCGGGGAGGGAGGGGCCATTGAACACTGAAGCTTTCTTT. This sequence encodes CASTTSGREGPLNTEAFF.

CDR3 residues: CSVGTTSHQPQHF. The CDR3 DNA sequence: TGCAGCGTTGGGACCACATCCCATCAGCCCCAGCATTTT. The rearrangement joins TRBV29-1 to TRBJ1-5; D gene uncertain. The CDR3 has 13 residues. V shed 4 bases and J shed 5 bases, with 12 bases lying between them. Germline CDR1 SQVTM, CDR2 ANQGSEA.

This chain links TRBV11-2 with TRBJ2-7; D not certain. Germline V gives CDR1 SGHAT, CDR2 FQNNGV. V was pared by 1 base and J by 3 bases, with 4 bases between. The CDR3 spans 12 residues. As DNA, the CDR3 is TGTGCCAGCAGCTTAGGGGTCTACGAGCAGTACTTC. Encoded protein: CASSLGVYEQYF.

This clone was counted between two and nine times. The CDR3 is CASDGGLRGEKLFF. The CDR3 coding sequence is TGTGCCAGCGACGGGGGGCTTAGGGGCGAAAAACTGTTTTTT. This rearrangement joins TRBV21-1 to TRBJ1-4. TRBV21-1 is annotated as a pseudogene. The CDR3 has 14 residues.

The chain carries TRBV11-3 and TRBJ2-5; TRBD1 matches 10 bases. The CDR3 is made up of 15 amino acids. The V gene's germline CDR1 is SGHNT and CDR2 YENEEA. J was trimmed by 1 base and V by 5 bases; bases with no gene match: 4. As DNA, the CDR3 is TGTGCCAGCAGCAAAGGGACAGGGGCCCAAGAGACCCAGTACTTC. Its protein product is CASSKGTGAQETQYF. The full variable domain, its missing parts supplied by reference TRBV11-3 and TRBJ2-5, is EAGVVQSPRYKIIEKKQPVAFWCNPISGHNTLYWYLQNLGQGPELLIRYENEEAVDDSQLPKDRFSAERLKGVDSTLKIQPAELGDSAVYLCASSKGTGAQETQYFGPGTRLLVL.

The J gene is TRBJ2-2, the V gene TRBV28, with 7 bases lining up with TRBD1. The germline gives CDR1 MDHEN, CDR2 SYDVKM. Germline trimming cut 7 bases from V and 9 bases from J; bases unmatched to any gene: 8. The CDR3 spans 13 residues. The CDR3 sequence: CASTGTVNRELFF. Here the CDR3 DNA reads TGTGCCAGCACCGGGACAGTGAACCGGGAGCTGTTTTTT.

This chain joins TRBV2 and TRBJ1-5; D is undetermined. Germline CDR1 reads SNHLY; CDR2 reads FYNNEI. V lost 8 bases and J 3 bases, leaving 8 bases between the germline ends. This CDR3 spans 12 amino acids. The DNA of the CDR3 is TGTGCCAGCGACGTCTCCAATCAGCCCCAGCATTTT. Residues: CASDVSNQPQHF. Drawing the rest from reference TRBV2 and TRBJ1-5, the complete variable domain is EPEVTQTPSHQVTQMGQEVILRCVPISNHLYFYWYRQILGQKVEFLVSFYNNEISEKSEIFDDQFSVERPDGSNFTLKIRSTKLEDSAMYFCASDVSNQPQHFGDGTRLSIL.

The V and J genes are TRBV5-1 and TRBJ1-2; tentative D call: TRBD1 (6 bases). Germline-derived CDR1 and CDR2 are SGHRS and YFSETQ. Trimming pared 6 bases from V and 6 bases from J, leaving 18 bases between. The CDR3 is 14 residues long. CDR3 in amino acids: CASTQTRGGHGYTF. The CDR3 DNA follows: TGCGCCAGCACCCAAACACGAGGGGGTCATGGCTACACCTTC.

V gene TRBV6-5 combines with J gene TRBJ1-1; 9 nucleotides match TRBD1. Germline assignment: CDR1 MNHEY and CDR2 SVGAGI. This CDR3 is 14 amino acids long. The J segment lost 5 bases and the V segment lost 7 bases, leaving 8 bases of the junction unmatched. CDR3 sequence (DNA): TGTGCCAGCACTAGGACAGGGGTATGGACTGAAGCTTTCTTT. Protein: CASTRTGVWTEAFF.

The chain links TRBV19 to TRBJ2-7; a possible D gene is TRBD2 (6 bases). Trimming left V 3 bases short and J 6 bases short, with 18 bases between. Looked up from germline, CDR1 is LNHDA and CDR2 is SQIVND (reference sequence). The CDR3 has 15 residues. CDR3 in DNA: TGTGCCAGTAGTATCTGGGGGGAGCTCCCTCGCGAGCAGTACTTC. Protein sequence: CASSIWGELPREQYF.

DNA for the CDR3: TGTGCCAGTAGTATACAGGGACCTGGCTACACCTTC. Its protein is CASSIQGPGYTF. The V call is TRBV19, the J call TRBJ1-2, with D maybe TRBD1 (5 bases). The germline gives CDR1 LNHDA, CDR2 SQIVND (reference sequence). This CDR3 comprises 12 residues. Trimming left V 2 bases short and J 7 bases short, with 8 bases between.

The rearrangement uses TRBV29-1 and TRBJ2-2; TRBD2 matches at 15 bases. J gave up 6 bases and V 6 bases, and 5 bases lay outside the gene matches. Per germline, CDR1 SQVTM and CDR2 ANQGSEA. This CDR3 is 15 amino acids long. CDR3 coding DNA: TGCAGCGTCGGGACTAGCGGGAGGCTGGCCGGGGAGCTGTTTTTT. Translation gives CSVGTSGRLAGELFF.

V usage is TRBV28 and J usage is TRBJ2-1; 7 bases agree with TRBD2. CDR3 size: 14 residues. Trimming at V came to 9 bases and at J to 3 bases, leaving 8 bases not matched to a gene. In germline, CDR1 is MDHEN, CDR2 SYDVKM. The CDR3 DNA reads TGTGCCAGTTGGGGGGGATTAAGCTACAATGAGCAGTTCTTC. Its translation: CASWGGLSYNEQFF.

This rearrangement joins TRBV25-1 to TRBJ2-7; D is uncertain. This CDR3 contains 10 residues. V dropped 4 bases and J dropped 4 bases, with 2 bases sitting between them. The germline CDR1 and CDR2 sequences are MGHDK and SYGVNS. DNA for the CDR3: TGTGCCAGCAGTGGATACGAGCAGTACTTC. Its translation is CASSGYEQYF.